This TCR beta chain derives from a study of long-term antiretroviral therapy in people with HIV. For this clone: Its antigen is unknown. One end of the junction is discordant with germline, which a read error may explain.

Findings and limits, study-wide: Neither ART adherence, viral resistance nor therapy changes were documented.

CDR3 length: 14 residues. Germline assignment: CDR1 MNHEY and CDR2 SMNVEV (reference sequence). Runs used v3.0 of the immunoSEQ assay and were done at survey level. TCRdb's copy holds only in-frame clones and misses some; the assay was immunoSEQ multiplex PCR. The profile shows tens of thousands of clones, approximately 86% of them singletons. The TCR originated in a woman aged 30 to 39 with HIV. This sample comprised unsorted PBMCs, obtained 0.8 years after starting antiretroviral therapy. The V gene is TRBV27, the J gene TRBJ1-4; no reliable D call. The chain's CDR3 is CASSYSSLREKLFF. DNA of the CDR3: TGTGCCAGTAGTTACAGTAGTTTAAGGGAAAAACTGTTTTTT.